The source of this T cell receptor (beta chain) is a study of blood T cell repertoires in COVID-19. V was pared by 5 bases and J by 0 bases, with 22 bases between. This CDR3 has 18 amino acids. CDR1 and CDR2 from the germline V gene are SGHTA and FQGTGA. Libraries were prepared by immunoSEQ multiplex PCR; TCRdb keeps only in-frame clonotypes and omits some of them. The table records fewer than 400,000 clones, roughly 85% of them present only once. Sequencing used peripheral blood. The chain has TRBV7-3 and TRBJ1-1; perhaps TRBD1 as D (6 bases). The origin of this receptor is a woman in her late teens or twenties with acute or convalescent COVID-19. The CDR3 region has the DNA TGTGCCAGCAGCCCCGGGCGGGGGGCGTTTGCCATGAACACTGAAGCTTTCTTT. Translation gives CASSPGRGAFAMNTEAFF.